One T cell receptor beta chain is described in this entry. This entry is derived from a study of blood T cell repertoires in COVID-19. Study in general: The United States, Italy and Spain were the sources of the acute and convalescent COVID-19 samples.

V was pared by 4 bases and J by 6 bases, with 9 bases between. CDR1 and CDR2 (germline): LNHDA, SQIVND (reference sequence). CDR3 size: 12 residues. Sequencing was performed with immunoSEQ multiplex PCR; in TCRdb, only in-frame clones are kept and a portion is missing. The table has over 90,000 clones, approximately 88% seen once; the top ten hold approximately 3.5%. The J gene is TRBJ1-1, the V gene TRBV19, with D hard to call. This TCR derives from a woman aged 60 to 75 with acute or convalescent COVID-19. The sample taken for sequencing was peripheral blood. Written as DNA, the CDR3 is TGTGCCAGTAGTACTAGAGTCGCTGAAGCTTTCTTT. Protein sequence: CASSTRVAEAFF. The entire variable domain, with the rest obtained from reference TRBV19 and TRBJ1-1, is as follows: DGGITQSPKYLFRKEGQNVTLSCEQNLNHDAMYWYRQDPGQGLRLIYYSQIVNDFQKGDIAEGYSVSREKKESFPLTVTSAQKNPTAFYLCASSTRVAEAFFGQGTRLTVV.